The text below deals with one T cell receptor (beta chain). Germline assignment: CDR1 MNHEY and CDR2 SMNVEV (reference sequence). The J segment lost 9 bases and the V segment lost 5 bases, leaving 12 bases of the junction unmatched. This CDR3 comprises 14 residues. TCRdb called the 5' RACE reads again in MiXCR, with one record for every CDR3 protein. Counted here are some 1,700,000 distinct CDR3 sequences, about 31% occurring once; the ten biggest clones make up around 0.25%. This sample is part of a study of identical twins. V and J are TRBV27 and TRBJ1-1; 7 positions match TRBD1. The sequenced material came from cord blood. This TCR was recovered from a newborn girl in good health. CDR3: CASSLDRVDTQAFF. As DNA, the CDR3 is TGTGCCAGCAGTCTAGACAGGGTTGACACCCAAGCTTTCTTT.